What follows is one T cell receptor (beta chain) and its context. Its antigen is unidentified. Method: immunoSEQ multiplex PCR; TCRdb's copy keeps in-frame clones and lacks some. The sample shows around 82,000 clones, around 79% of them seen only once. V dropped 5 bases and J dropped 4 bases, with 11 bases sitting between them. The CDR3 runs 13 residues. Germline V lookup: CDR1 SGHTA, CDR2 FQGNSA. This record comes from a study of radiotherapy plus CTLA-4 blockade in lung cancer. Study-level information: For roughly 19% of patients, objective responses occurred, and about 33% had disease control.

Study results and limitations: Together with interferon-beta, which increased in serum after radiation, early dynamic changes in blood T cell clones were reportedly the best predictors of response. Blood-borne expansion of tumor-derived TCR clones followed radiotherapy plus ipilimumab.

V is TRBV7-2 and J is TRBJ1-2; D perhaps matches TRBD1 (5 bases). The sequence derives from a human donor with non-small cell lung cancer whose response to radiotherapy plus ipilimumab could not be evaluated. Some clones in this sample may be carry-over from other donors' samples. Sequencing used peripheral blood, obtained from a patient treated with radiotherapy plus ipilimumab. This chain's CDR3 is CASSRFDSYGYTF. For the CDR3, the DNA is TGTGCCAGCAGCCGATTCGACAGCTATGGCTACACCTTC.